These T cell receptor beta chains were read from a single sample in a study of cytomegalovirus exposure and HLA in healthy donors. Generated by immunoSEQ multiplex PCR, the TCRdb table keeps only in-frame clones and is missing some. Of roughly 190,000 clones in the sample, 75% to 90% were seen once. The sample comprised PBMCs. These receptors all stem from a man aged 40-49 years in good health and CMV-seropositive. Each CDR3 is given with its conserved first and last residue. A D gene is named only where the DNA matches it firmly. Clone sizes are given selectively: once, few, many, or a class where the clone is expanded.

TRBV7-2	NA	TRBJ2-5	12	NA	CASRLEGPEQYF	TGTGCCAGCAGGTTGGAGGGGCCGGAGCAGTACTTC
TRBV5-4	NA	TRBJ2-7	15	TRBD1	CASSPGQGGSYEQYF	TGTGCCAGCAGCCCCGGACAGGGGGGCTCCTACGAGCAGTACTTC
TRBV5-8	NA	TRBJ2-5	16	NA	CASSLGSGVTQETQYF	TGTGCCAGCAGCTTGGGATCGGGTGTAACCCAAGAGACCCAGTACTTC
TRBV5-1	NA	TRBJ1-6	15	NA	CASSLEGAPDSPLHF	TGCGCCAGCAGCTTGGAGGGAGCACCGGATTCACCCCTCCACTTT
TRBV5-1	NA	TRBJ2-1	15	TRBD2	CASSLSSGGNNEQFF	TGCGCCAGCAGCTTATCTAGCGGGGGAAACAATGAGCAGTTCTTC
TRBV11-2	NA	TRBJ2-7	15	NA	CASSPRKDIHYEQYF	TGTGCCAGCAGCCCCAGGAAAGACATTCACTACGAGCAGTACTTC
TRBV5-4	NA	TRBJ1-6	15	NA	CASSLSQTSNSPLHF	TGTGCCAGCAGCTTGTCCCAGACTTCAAATTCACCCCTCCACTTT
TRBV4-3	NA	TRBJ2-3	14	TRBD1	CASSRTQGTDTQYF	TGCGCCAGCAGCCGAACACAGGGGACAGATACGCAGTATTTT
TRBV19	NA	TRBJ2-7	14	NA	CASSIAGDSYEQYF	TGTGCCAGTAGTATAGCGGGGGACTCCTACGAGCAGTACTTC
TRBV2	NA	TRBJ1-2	16	NA	CASSEARGMGEGGYTF	TGTGCCAGCAGTGAAGCGAGAGGAATGGGTGAGGGTGGCTACACCTTC
TRBV7-8	NA	TRBJ1-5	17	TRBD1	CASSLSGTGATNQPQHF	TGTGCCAGCAGCTTATCCGGGACAGGGGCCACTAATCAGCCCCAGCATTTT
TRBV2	once	TRBJ2-1	19	TRBD2	CASSELGLAGGPSYNEQFF	TGTGCCAGCAGTGAATTGGGACTAGCGGGGGGACCCTCCTACAATGAGCAGTTCTTC
TRBV11-2	few	TRBJ1-5	14	NA	CASSFGGTNQPQHF	TGTGCCAGCAGCTTTGGCGGGACGAATCAGCCCCAGCATTTT
TRBV19	NA	TRBJ2-5	13	TRBD1	CASSWTGQETQYF	TGTGCCAGTAGCTGGACAGGGCAAGAGACCCAGTACTTC
TRBV19	NA	TRBJ1-1	14	NA	CASSIRGDHTEAFF	TGTGCCAGTAGTATCCGGGGAGACCACACTGAAGCTTTCTTT
TRBV6-6	NA	TRBJ1-6	15	NA	CASSYGKGVASPLHF	TGTGCCAGCAGTTACGGAAAGGGGGTTGCTTCACCCCTCCACTTT
TRBV4-1	NA	TRBJ2-2	17	TRBD2	CASSQFLGEGVPGELFF	TGCGCCAGCAGCCAATTCCTTGGGGAGGGAGTGCCCGGGGAGCTGTTTTTT
TRBV18	NA	TRBJ2-1	11	NA	CASSEANEQFF	TGTGCCAGCTCGGAGGCCAATGAGCAGTTCTTC
TRBV19	NA	TRBJ1-1	15	NA	CASSIIPGVNTEAFF	TGTGCCAGTAGTATAATCCCAGGGGTGAACACTGAAGCTTTCTTT
TRBV29-1	NA	TRBJ2-3	14	TRBD2	CTAGLAGGTDTQYF	TGCACAGCGGGACTAGCGGGGGGCACAGATACGCAGTATTTT
TRBV18	NA	TRBJ2-1	14	TRBD1	CASSPRTGGNEQFF	TGTGCCAGCTCACCACGGACAGGGGGGAATGAGCAGTTCTTC
TRBV25-1	NA	TRBJ2-3	18	TRBD2	CASSESSSGGRWTDTQYF	TGTGCCAGCAGTGAATCTAGTAGCGGGGGGCGTTGGACAGATACGCAGTATTTT
TRBV14	NA	TRBJ2-7	15	NA	CASSQGTGPHYEQYF	TGTGCCAGCAGCCAAGGTACAGGACCACACTACGAGCAGTACTTC
TRBV5-1	NA	TRBJ2-1	15	TRBD1	CASSLEQGGYIEQFF	TGCGCCAGCAGCTTGGAACAGGGGGGCTACATTGAGCAGTTCTTC
TRBV9	NA	TRBJ2-2	15	TRBD2	CASSARGGRTGELFF	TGTGCCAGCAGCGCGCGGGGGGGCCGCACCGGGGAGCTGTTTTTT
TRBV1	NA	TRBJ2-1	16	NA	CTSSQGFTDRTHEQFF	TGCACCAGCAGCCAAGGGTTCACGGACAGGACCCATGAGCAGTTCTTC
TRBV5-4	NA	TRBJ1-1	14	NA	CASSGRGWNTEAFF	TGTGCCAGCAGCGGAAGGGGGTGGAACACTGAAGCTTTCTTT
TRBV19	NA	TRBJ1-1	13	NA	CASSARVNTEAFF	TGTGCCAGTAGTGCCAGGGTGAACACTGAAGCTTTCTTT
TRBV19	NA	TRBJ1-3	17	TRBD1	CASSIEFLQGPGNTIYF	TGTGCCAGTAGTATAGAGTTCCTACAGGGGCCTGGAAACACCATATATTTT
TRBV30	NA	TRBJ1-6	14	TRBD1	CAWSDTGDNSPLHF	TGTGCCTGGAGCGATACAGGGGATAATTCACCCCTCCACTTT
TRBV10-1	NA	TRBJ2-7	9	TRBD2	CAGSGVEYF	TGCGCCGGCAGCGGGGTCGAATACTTC